This TCR beta chain was observed in a study of T cell responses to AZD1222 COVID-19 vaccine. General study results and limits: There were repertoire samples only from the period after the peak T cell response.

TCRdb's table, derived via immunoSEQ multiplex PCR, lists solely in-frame clones and lacks some. The sample comprises about 120,000 clones, approximately 91% of which are singletons, and about 2.4% rests with the top ten. CDR1 and CDR2 (germline): MGHRA, YSYEKL. The CDR3 has 17 residues. The V end lost 4 bases, the J end lost 2 bases, and 17 bases lay between the germline ends. A note on this clone: The antigen remains undetermined.

The rearrangement links TRBV4-1 to TRBJ2-2; D not resolved. This clonotype originated in an adult in good health. The specimen comprised peripheral blood, sampled on day 0 of AZD1222 vaccination. CDR3 residues: CASSRSHGLQNTGELFF. The CDR3, as DNA: TGCGCCAGCAGCCGCTCCCACGGGCTTCAAAACACCGGGGAGCTGTTTTTT.